This TCR beta chain was sequenced for a study of shared clonotypes between healthy human individuals. V lost 2 bases and J lost 1, with 6 bases in between. Germline assignment: CDR1 SGHKS and CDR2 YYEKEE (reference sequence). There are 13 residues in the CDR3. Across several immunoSEQ plates, the genomic DNA of each subset was split evenly. The assay was immunoSEQ multiplex PCR, and TCRdb's table has in-frame clones only and misses some. In the table there are over a million clones, around 95% of which are singletons. Concerning this clone itself: Its target is unknown. This CDR3 is also generated by other DNA sequences in the sample.

General study results and limits: The four-donor shared clonotypes exceeded non-shared clonotypes in generation probability, with non-shared ones scoring lower.

The source of this sequence is a man aged 25 to 45 in good health. Material for sequencing was naive CD4+ T cells sorted from blood. Subset given: CD45RA+ positively selected. The chain combines TRBV5-5 with TRBJ1-1, with no clear D. The CDR3 spells CASSFSPNTEAFF. For the CDR3, the DNA is TGTGCCAGCAGCTTCAGCCCGAACACTGAAGCTTTCTTT. The complete variable domain, with remaining parts taken from reference TRBV5-5 and TRBJ1-1, reads DAGVTQSPTHLIKTRGQQVTLRCSPISGHKSVSWYQQVLGQGPQFIFQYYEKEERGRGNFPDRFSARQFPNYSSELNVNALLLGDSALYLCASSFSPNTEAFFGQGTRLTVV.